These T cell receptor beta chains were read from a single sample in a study of T cells after yellow fever vaccination. One entry per CDR3 protein, called by TCRdb with MiXCR from the 5' RACE reads. The sample lists 400,000 to 650,000 distinct CDR3 sequences; 20% to 25% were seen once. The material sequenced was PBMCs, taken less than 25 days after the first yellow fever vaccination. Source of these receptors: a man younger than 35 who received the YFV17D yellow fever vaccine. Both conserved end residues are part of each CDR3. The D gene is left open where the match is weak. Part of the rows lack a size; the others show once, few, many or a class for expanded clones.

v_call: TRBV5-6; clone_size: -; d_call: -; j_call: TRBJ1-6; cdr3_nt: TGTGCCAGCAGCTTGTCCCTCGGCAATTCACCCCTCCACTTT; cdr3_aa: CASSLSLGNSPLHF
v_call: TRBV5-1; clone_size: many; d_call: TRBD1; j_call: TRBJ2-4; cdr3_nt: TGCGCCAGCAGCTTGTCACAGGGGGAGGACATTCAGTACTTC; cdr3_aa: CASSLSQGEDIQYF
v_call: TRBV10-3; clone_size: many; d_call: -; j_call: TRBJ1-1; cdr3_nt: TGTGCCATCAGTGAGTCGCGGACGGCCATGAACACTGAAGCTTTCTTT; cdr3_aa: CAISESRTAMNTEAFF
v_call: TRBV2; clone_size: few; d_call: TRBD1; j_call: TRBJ1-5; cdr3_nt: TGTGCCAGCAGTGAGGCCGGGACAGGGTTTTATCAGCCCCAGCATTTT; cdr3_aa: CASSEAGTGFYQPQHF
v_call: TRBV10-3; clone_size: -; d_call: TRBD1; j_call: TRBJ2-7; cdr3_nt: TGTGCCATCAGTGACCCCAGACAGGGCTCCTACGAGCAGTACTTC; cdr3_aa: CAISDPRQGSYEQYF
v_call: TRBV7-8; clone_size: few; d_call: -; j_call: TRBJ2-5; cdr3_nt: TGTGCCAGCAGCATTTTCCCGGGGGAGACCCAGTACTTC; cdr3_aa: CASSIFPGETQYF
v_call: TRBV7-9; clone_size: -; d_call: -; j_call: TRBJ2-1; cdr3_nt: TGTGCCAGCAGCTACCTCGAAAGACTAGAGCAGTTCTTC; cdr3_aa: CASSYLERLEQFF
v_call: TRBV6-5; clone_size: few; d_call: -; j_call: TRBJ1-6; cdr3_nt: TGTGCCAGCAGTTACTCGACAGAGAGCTCCTATAATTCACCCCTCCACTTT; cdr3_aa: CASSYSTESSYNSPLHF
v_call: TRBV28; clone_size: few; d_call: -; j_call: TRBJ2-5; cdr3_nt: TGTGCCAGCAGTCCGCGGACAGAAGTCCAGGAGACCCAGTACTTC; cdr3_aa: CASSPRTEVQETQYF
v_call: TRBV7-6; clone_size: -; d_call: -; j_call: TRBJ2-1; cdr3_nt: TGTGCCAGCAGCTTTGCAAGCCTAAGCTCCTACAATGAGCAGTTCTTC; cdr3_aa: CASSFASLSSYNEQFF
v_call: TRBV18; clone_size: -; d_call: TRBD1; j_call: TRBJ2-2; cdr3_nt: TGTGCCAGCTCAGGGACAGCGAACACCGGGGAGCTGTTTTTT; cdr3_aa: CASSGTANTGELFF
v_call: TRBV29-1; clone_size: few; d_call: -; j_call: TRBJ1-5; cdr3_nt: TGCAGCGTTAGATCGGGTGGCAATCAGCCCCAGCATTTT; cdr3_aa: CSVRSGGNQPQHF
v_call: TRBV6-2/TRBV6-3; clone_size: -; d_call: -; j_call: TRBJ2-7; cdr3_nt: TGTGCCAGCCAGGGATTCGGACTCTTAATAGAGCAGTACTTC; cdr3_aa: CASQGFGLLIEQYF
v_call: TRBV7-2; clone_size: -; d_call: TRBD2; j_call: TRBJ2-1; cdr3_nt: TGTGCCAGCAGCTTGGAACCCGGGGGGGGGTTTTTCGGCGGGCAGTTCTTC; cdr3_aa: CASSLEPGGGFFGGQFF
v_call: TRBV6-1; clone_size: few; d_call: TRBD1; j_call: TRBJ2-3; cdr3_nt: TGTGCCAGCAGGCACGGACAGGTCACAGATACGCAGTATTTT; cdr3_aa: CASRHGQVTDTQYF
v_call: TRBV6-5; clone_size: few; d_call: -; j_call: TRBJ1-6; cdr3_nt: TGTGCCAGCAGTTACTCGAGCCTGGCGGGTTCACCCCTCCACTTT; cdr3_aa: CASSYSSLAGSPLHF
v_call: TRBV27; clone_size: few; d_call: TRBD2; j_call: TRBJ2-3; cdr3_nt: TGTGCCAGCAGCCACGATCTAGCGGGGGGCAGTACGCAGTATTTT; cdr3_aa: CASSHDLAGGSTQYF
v_call: TRBV27; clone_size: -; d_call: -; j_call: TRBJ1-5; cdr3_nt: TGTGCCAGCAGTTTATCCGACAATCAGCCCCAGCATTTT; cdr3_aa: CASSLSDNQPQHF
v_call: TRBV12-3/TRBV12-4; clone_size: -; d_call: TRBD1; j_call: TRBJ2-4; cdr3_nt: TGTGCCAGCAGACGGACAGGGACCAAAAACATTCAGTACTTC; cdr3_aa: CASRRTGTKNIQYF
v_call: TRBV10-3; clone_size: -; d_call: -; j_call: TRBJ1-3; cdr3_nt: TGTGCCATCACGAGGGTTCCCGGGCAGGCAGTCTCTGGAAACACCATATATTTT; cdr3_aa: CAITRVPGQAVSGNTIYF
v_call: TRBV14; clone_size: -; d_call: -; j_call: TRBJ2-4; cdr3_nt: TGTGCCAGCAGCCAAGATCCGGCTAGCGAAAGAGCCAAAAACATTCAGTACTTC; cdr3_aa: CASSQDPASERAKNIQYF
v_call: TRBV28; clone_size: many; d_call: TRBD1; j_call: TRBJ2-5; cdr3_nt: TGTGCCAGCAGTTTGGACAGGGGGGGAGGAGAGACCCAGTACTTC; cdr3_aa: CASSLDRGGGETQYF
v_call: TRBV28; clone_size: few; d_call: -; j_call: TRBJ2-3; cdr3_nt: TGTGCCAGCAGCTCCCCCAACGGGGACACAAGCACAGATACGCAGTATTTT; cdr3_aa: CASSSPNGDTSTDTQYF
v_call: TRBV29-1; clone_size: -; d_call: TRBD2; j_call: TRBJ2-5; cdr3_nt: TGCAGCGTAGGACTAGCGGGGCACCAAGAGACCCAGTACTTC; cdr3_aa: CSVGLAGHQETQYF
v_call: TRBV6-2/TRBV6-3; clone_size: few; d_call: -; j_call: TRBJ2-1; cdr3_nt: TGTGCCAGCAGTTATACCGGGGGGCTTGAGCAGTTCTTC; cdr3_aa: CASSYTGGLEQFF
v_call: TRBV28; clone_size: few; d_call: -; j_call: TRBJ2-5; cdr3_nt: TGTGCCAGCAGTTTCTTCAGGGGTGAGACCCAGTACTTC; cdr3_aa: CASSFFRGETQYF
v_call: TRBV20-1; clone_size: -; d_call: -; j_call: TRBJ2-5; cdr3_nt: TGCAGTGCTAGAGGGGGGTTCGAGACCCAGTACTTC; cdr3_aa: CSARGGFETQYF
v_call: TRBV20-1; clone_size: few; d_call: -; j_call: TRBJ1-1; cdr3_nt: TGCAGTGCGACGGGACGTATAAACACTGAAGCTTTCTTT; cdr3_aa: CSATGRINTEAFF
v_call: TRBV5-1; clone_size: -; d_call: TRBD1; j_call: TRBJ1-2; cdr3_nt: TGCGCCAGCAGATCGGGACAGGGGAGCTATGGCTACACCTTC; cdr3_aa: CASRSGQGSYGYTF
v_call: TRBV11-2; clone_size: few; d_call: -; j_call: TRBJ2-1; cdr3_nt: TGTGCCAGCAGCTCAATTCAGGGGCTCTCCTACAATGAGCAGTTCTTC; cdr3_aa: CASSSIQGLSYNEQFF
v_call: TRBV6-1; clone_size: -; d_call: -; j_call: TRBJ1-4; cdr3_nt: TGTGCCAGCAGCATTGGACGGAGGCAGAATGAAAAACTGTTTTTT; cdr3_aa: CASSIGRRQNEKLFF
v_call: TRBV3-1; clone_size: -; d_call: -; j_call: TRBJ2-1; cdr3_nt: TGTGCCAGCAGCCAAGATTCCAATGAGCAGTTCTTC; cdr3_aa: CASSQDSNEQFF
v_call: TRBV5-1; clone_size: few; d_call: -; j_call: TRBJ2-1; cdr3_nt: TGCGCCAGCAGCTCCATAAGCCGGAGCTCCTACAATGAGCAGTTCTTC; cdr3_aa: CASSSISRSSYNEQFF
v_call: TRBV5-1; clone_size: few; d_call: TRBD1; j_call: TRBJ2-3; cdr3_nt: TGCGCCAGCAGCTTGTATTTAGTCATGGACAGGGCTAGCACAGATACGCAGTATTTT; cdr3_aa: CASSLYLVMDRASTDTQYF
v_call: TRBV20-1; clone_size: -; d_call: -; j_call: TRBJ2-5; cdr3_nt: TGCAGTGCTAGAGATGCCCAGGGGATAGAGACCCAGTACTTC; cdr3_aa: CSARDAQGIETQYF
v_call: TRBV5-1; clone_size: many; d_call: -; j_call: TRBJ1-3; cdr3_nt: TGCGCCAGCAGCTTGACGGCAAACTCTGGAAACACCATATATTTT; cdr3_aa: CASSLTANSGNTIYF
v_call: TRBV19; clone_size: -; d_call: -; j_call: TRBJ1-1; cdr3_nt: TGTGCCAGTAGTATATCAGGTATTGGGACTGAAGCTTTCTTT; cdr3_aa: CASSISGIGTEAFF
v_call: TRBV30; clone_size: -; d_call: -; j_call: TRBJ1-4; cdr3_nt: TGTGCCTGGAGTTTCCAAACAGGGAGGGTAGAGGAAAAACTGTTTTTT; cdr3_aa: CAWSFQTGRVEEKLFF
v_call: TRBV7-2; clone_size: few; d_call: TRBD1; j_call: TRBJ1-5; cdr3_nt: TGTGCCAGTGGGACAGGCCCAAATCAGCCCCAGCATTTT; cdr3_aa: CASGTGPNQPQHF
v_call: TRBV10-3; clone_size: few; d_call: -; j_call: TRBJ1-1; cdr3_nt: TGTGCCATCACCGGCGGGCAGAACACTGAAGCTTTCTTT; cdr3_aa: CAITGGQNTEAFF
v_call: TRBV12-3/TRBV12-4; clone_size: few; d_call: -; j_call: TRBJ1-5; cdr3_nt: TGTGCCAGCAGGTTGGGGGGCCGGCCCCAGCATTTT; cdr3_aa: CASRLGGRPQHF
v_call: TRBV6-1; clone_size: -; d_call: TRBD2; j_call: TRBJ2-7; cdr3_nt: TGTGCCAGCACCTGGCGGACTAGCGGGGGCCGGGCCTACGAGCAGTACTTC; cdr3_aa: CASTWRTSGGRAYEQYF
v_call: TRBV6-2/TRBV6-3; clone_size: few; d_call: -; j_call: TRBJ2-5; cdr3_nt: TGTGCCAGCAGTCGGCGATTGCTCCGGGAAGAGACCCAGTACTTC; cdr3_aa: CASSRRLLREETQYF
v_call: TRBV9; clone_size: few; d_call: TRBD2; j_call: TRBJ2-1; cdr3_nt: TGTGCCAGCAGCGTAGGAGCGGGGGTCTACAATGAGCAGTTCTTC; cdr3_aa: CASSVGAGVYNEQFF
v_call: TRBV3-1; clone_size: -; d_call: -; j_call: TRBJ1-1; cdr3_nt: TGTGCCAGCAGCCAAGATGAAGCGGACACTGAAGCTTTCTTT; cdr3_aa: CASSQDEADTEAFF
v_call: TRBV7-9; clone_size: -; d_call: -; j_call: TRBJ2-5; cdr3_nt: TGTGCCAGCAACCCAACAGAAGAGCAAGAGACCCAGTACTTC; cdr3_aa: CASNPTEEQETQYF
v_call: TRBV12-3/TRBV12-4; clone_size: many; d_call: TRBD1; j_call: TRBJ2-1; cdr3_nt: TGTGCCAGCACCCCCGGGACAGGGATGGACAATGAGCAGTTCTTC; cdr3_aa: CASTPGTGMDNEQFF
v_call: TRBV2; clone_size: -; d_call: -; j_call: TRBJ1-5; cdr3_nt: TGTGCCAGCAGTCTTAGTGAGCGTGCCGGTCGTCAGCCCCAGCATTTT; cdr3_aa: CASSLSERAGRQPQHF
v_call: TRBV7-9; clone_size: few; d_call: -; j_call: TRBJ2-4; cdr3_nt: TGTGCCAGCAGCTTAGACCTGGTTACGGACATTCAGTACTTC; cdr3_aa: CASSLDLVTDIQYF
v_call: TRBV20-1; clone_size: few; d_call: -; j_call: TRBJ2-1; cdr3_nt: TGCAGTGCTAGACTTAGCTTAACAAAGTTCTTC; cdr3_aa: CSARLSLTKFF
v_call: TRBV19; clone_size: -; d_call: -; j_call: TRBJ1-1; cdr3_nt: TGTGCCAGTAGTATAGTGACAACGAACACTGAAGCTTTCTTT; cdr3_aa: CASSIVTTNTEAFF